The entry below gives a single T cell receptor beta chain sequence along with its context. What it binds is unknown. The data are from a study of OX40 agonist ivuxolimab in advanced cancers. About the study: Patients receiving dose escalation had hepatocellular carcinoma, melanoma, renal cell or head and neck cancer.

Notes on the study in general: Still undetermined is the antigen specificity of the expanded peripheral T cells.

This CDR3 is built from 15 residues. The V end lost 10 bases, the J end lost 2 bases, and 18 bases lay between the germline ends. Germline CDR1 MNHNS, CDR2 SASEGT. Patients were ruled out by autoimmune disease history or systemic immunosuppression. The repertoire was sequenced with immunoSEQ multiplex PCR; TCRdb's copy has only in-frame clones and lacks some. Of roughly 35,000 clones listed, 70% to 90% are singletons. This receptor was identified in an adult with an advanced solid tumor such as melanoma, head and neck, liver or kidney cancer. This sequence joins TRBV6-1 and TRBJ2-1; D might be TRBD1 (5 bases). Sequenced material: CD4+ or CD8+ T cells sorted from blood, taken in a trial of the OX40 agonist ivuxolimab. The CDR3 spells CAIHPRGRPYNEQFF. In nucleotides, the CDR3 is TGTGCCATCCACCCTAGGGGCCGCCCCTACAATGAGCAGTTCTTC.